The subject of this entry is one T cell receptor beta chain. This entry comes from a study of blood T cell repertoires in COVID-19. At the level of the study: T cells, B-cell-depleted T cells, or PBMCs supplied cDNA or gDNA.

The CDR3 sequence is 15 residues long. The germline V gene has CDR1 SGHTA and CDR2 FQGNSA. V gave up 5 bases and J gave up 2 bases, with 13 bases separating them. The data were produced by immunoSEQ multiplex PCR, yet TCRdb's version contains in-frame clones alone and is incomplete. Among 25,000 to 30,000 clones listed, over 75% were seen once. The chain combines TRBV7-2 with TRBJ2-1; maybe TRBD1 (6 bases). This clonotype was obtained from a man aged 65 to 85 with active COVID-19. Sequences were obtained from peripheral blood. The chain's CDR3 is CASSPPGTPYNEQFF. CDR3 DNA sequence: TGTGCCAGCAGCCCCCCCGGGACACCCTACAATGAGCAGTTCTTC.